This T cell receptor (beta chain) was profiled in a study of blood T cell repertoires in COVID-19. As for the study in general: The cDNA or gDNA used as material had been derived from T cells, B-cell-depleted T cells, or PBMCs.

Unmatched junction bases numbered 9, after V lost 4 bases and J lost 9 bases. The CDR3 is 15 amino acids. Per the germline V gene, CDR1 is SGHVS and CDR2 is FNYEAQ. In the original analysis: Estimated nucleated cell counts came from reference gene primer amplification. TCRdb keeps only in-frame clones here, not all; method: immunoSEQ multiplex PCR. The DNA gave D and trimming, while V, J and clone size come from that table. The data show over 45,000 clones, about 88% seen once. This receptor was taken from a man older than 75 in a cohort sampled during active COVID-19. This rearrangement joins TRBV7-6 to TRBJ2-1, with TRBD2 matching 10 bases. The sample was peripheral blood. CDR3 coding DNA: TGTGCCAGCAGCTCTCTAGCGGGGGCCCTTGGTGAGCAGTTCTTC. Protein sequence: CASSSLAGALGEQFF. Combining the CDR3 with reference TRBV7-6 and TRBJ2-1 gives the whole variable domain GAGVSQSPRYKVTKRGQDVALRCDPISGHVSLYWYRQALGQGPEFLTYFNYEAQQDKSGLPNDRFSAERPEGSISTLTIQRTEQRDSAMYRCASSSLAGALGEQFFGPGTRLTVL.